The next 9 T cell receptor beta chains were all read from a single sample in a study of T cells of healthy individuals. TCRdb itself ran the 5' RACE reads through MiXCR, one entry per CDR3 protein. Altogether nearly 100,000 distinct CDR3 sequences are present, approximately 15% being singletons, with the ten largest covering 6.2%. The receptors shown here come from a human donor in good health.

This chain links TRBV18 with TRBJ2-7, with 13 bases that match TRBD2. The CDR3 length is 15 residues. Germline trimming cut 5 bases from V and 7 bases from J; bases unmatched to any gene: 8. CDR1 is KGHSH, CDR2 LQKENI, per germline. CDR3 protein: CASSAGLAGVGEQYF. CDR3 nucleotide sequence: TGTGCCAGCTCAGCCGGACTAGCGGGAGTGGGGGAGCAGTACTTC.

The table lists this clonotype with a few counts. The chain carries TRBV7-9 and TRBJ2-7, with 10 bases fitting TRBD2. Germline lookup yields CDR1 SEHNR and CDR2 FQNEAQ (reference sequence). The length of the CDR3 is 16 residues. V was pared by 4 bases and J by 4 bases, with 10 bases of the junction left unmatched. Written as DNA, the CDR3 is TGTGCCAGCAGCTACGGACTAGCGGAGAGAGGGTACGAGCAGTACTTC. Residues: CASSYGLAERGYEQYF.

There are a few counts of this clonotype. The CDR3 bases are TGTGCCAGCAGTTACACCGGACAGGGCACTGAAGCTTTCTTT. Its translation: CASSYTGQGTEAFF. This chain uses TRBV6-6 with TRBJ1-1; 8 nucleotides agree with TRBD1. This CDR3 comprises 14 residues. Germline CDR1 reads MNHNY; CDR2 reads SVGAGI (reference sequence). Trimming cost V 2 bases and J 4 bases; bases outside gene matches: 3.

The chain recombines TRBV20-1 with TRBJ2-7; D possibly corresponds to TRBD2 (6 bases). CDR1 and CDR2 (germline): DFQATT, SNEGSKA (reference sequence). The length of the CDR3 is 12 residues. Trimming pared 6 bases from V and 2 bases from J, leaving 11 bases between. CDR3 amino acids: CSAGGATYEQYF. The CDR3 DNA reads as TGCAGTGCGGGAGGAGCAACCTACGAGCAGTACTTC.

This clonotype has ten or more counts. This chain connects TRBV28 to TRBJ1-1, with 12 nucleotides matching TRBD1. Trimming took 10 bases from V and 4 from J; bases not matched to a gene: 1. This CDR3 has 12 residues. CDR1 and CDR2 from the germline V gene are MDHEN and SYDVKM. The CDR3 reads CATGQGATEAFF. The CDR3 DNA is TGTGCCACGGGACAGGGGGCCACTGAAGCTTTCTTT.

This clonotype was found many times. The chain employs TRBV24-1 and TRBJ2-2; D gene ambiguous. CDR1 and CDR2 from the germline V gene are KGHDR and SFDVKD. CDR3 size: 12 residues. Between the trimmed V and J ends, which lost 5 bases and 7 bases, there was a span of 7 bases. In DNA, the CDR3 is TGTGCCACCAGTGCCAATATCGGGGAGCTGTTTTTT. Translation gives CATSANIGELFF.

V usage is TRBV6-5 and J usage is TRBJ2-1; D unclear. Trimming pared 5 bases from V and 0 bases from J, leaving 14 bases between. The germline CDR1 and CDR2 sequences are MNHEY and SVGAGI. The length of the CDR3 is 16 residues. The DNA of the CDR3 is TGTGCCAGCAGTACCAATACACCTAGCTCCTACAATGAGCAGTTCTTC. It encodes CASSTNTPSSYNEQFF.

The chain links TRBV20-1 to TRBJ2-3; D perhaps matches TRBD2 (5 bases). CDR3 length: 13 residues. Germline values: CDR1 DFQATT, CDR2 SNEGSKA (reference sequence). The ends were cut back, 4 bases at V and 1 base at J, with 9 bases in the middle. The CDR3 sequence is CSAISGGTDTQYF. DNA for the CDR3: TGCAGTGCTATCAGCGGAGGCACAGATACGCAGTATTTT.

This chain links TRBV5-1 with TRBJ2-1; TRBD1 agrees at 8 bases. V lost 3 bases, J lost 2 bases, and 7 bases stayed unmatched. Germline CDR1 reads SGHRS; CDR2 reads YFSETQ. This CDR3 comprises 16 residues. Here the CDR3 reads CASSSSGDRTYNEQFF. DNA of the CDR3: TGCGCCAGCAGCTCATCAGGGGACAGGACCTACAATGAGCAGTTCTTC.